One and the same sample provided the 21 T cell receptor beta chains below, sequenced in a study of T cells in Graves' hyperthyroidism and ophthalmopathy. Researchers amplified the TCR beta CDR3 regions from RNA transcripts. HTBI primers drove first-round RT-PCR of the TCR CDR3. TCRdb reprocessed the multiplex PCR reads with MiXCR, giving one entry per CDR3 protein. The sample gives about 640,000 distinct CDR3 sequences, about a fifth of which show up once; around a third is in the top ten. The sample consisted of blood. The receptors were gathered from a man younger than 45 with Graves' ophthalmopathy.

V gene TRBV18 combines with J gene TRBJ2-7; D is ambiguous. Trimming took 5 bases from V and 1 from J, leaving 18 bases between them. Germline V gene lookup returns CDR1 KGHSH and CDR2 LQKENI. CDR3 size: 16 residues. This CDR3 is CASSFWGGKESYEQYF. The DNA of the CDR3 is TGTGCCAGCTCATTCTGGGGTGGGAAAGAATCCTACGAGCAGTACTTC.

This clonotype has at least ten counts. The V call is TRBV11-2, the J call TRBJ2-1; D perhaps matches TRBD2 (7 bases). The germline V and J ends were trimmed by 3 bases and 1 base, with 16 bases remaining between them. The CDR3 sequence is 17 residues long. The V gene's germline CDR1 is SGHAT and CDR2 FQNNGV. CDR3 amino acids: CASSFYGRRGSYNEQFF. The CDR3 coding sequence is TGTGCCAGCAGCTTCTACGGGAGGAGGGGGTCCTACAATGAGCAGTTCTTC.

The chain uses TRBV15 and TRBJ2-1, with 10 bases that match TRBD2. The CDR3 loop spans 17 amino acids. Germline V gene lookup returns CDR1 LNHNV and CDR2 YYDKDF (reference sequence). V shed 3 bases and J 5 bases; nucleotides not matched to a gene: 10. The CDR3 nucleotides are TGTGCCACCAGCAGCCTACTAGCGGGGTGGGTGAACAATGAGCAGTTCTTC. Amino acid sequence: CATSSLLAGWVNNEQFF. Complete variable domain (other parts from reference TRBV15 and TRBJ2-1): DAMVIQNPRYQVTQFGKPVTLSCSQTLNHNVMYWYQQKSSQAPKLLFHYYDKDFNNEADTPDNFQSRRPNTSFCFLDIRSPGLGDTAMYLCATSSLLAGWVNNEQFFGPGTRLTVL.

A few counts support this clonotype. V and J are TRBV4-1 and TRBJ2-1; possible D gene TRBD2, 5 bases. The germline V and J ends were trimmed by 4 bases and 7 bases, with 11 bases remaining between them. The CDR3 runs 13 residues. Germline CDR1 MGHRA, CDR2 YSYEKL. The chain's CDR3 is CASSPLLGNEQFF. The CDR3 nucleotides are TGCGCCAGCAGCCCCCTACTAGGAAATGAGCAGTTCTTC.

This clonotype was counted at least ten times. The chain carries TRBV28 and TRBJ1-1; 8 bases line up with TRBD1. The germline V gene encodes CDR1 MDHEN and CDR2 SYDVKM. V was pared by 7 bases and J by 2 bases, with 15 bases of the junction left unmatched. The CDR3 consists of 17 residues. CDR3 DNA: TGTGCCAGCACCCCCCTGACAGGGGACACACCTAACACTGAAGCTTTCTTT. Protein product: CASTPLTGDTPNTEAFF.

V gene TRBV5-6 combines with J gene TRBJ1-2, with a weak D call TRBD1 (5 bases). Between the trimmed V and J ends, which lost 0 bases and 3 bases, there was a span of 9 bases. The CDR3 length is 14 residues. CDR1 SGHDT and CDR2 YYEEEE come from the germline V gene. The CDR3 here is CASSLEGNDYGYTF. In DNA, the CDR3 is TGTGCCAGCAGCTTGGAGGGGAACGACTATGGCTACACCTTC.

This clonotype occurred a few times. The chain joins TRBV6-2 or TRBV6-3 to TRBJ2-3; D perhaps matches TRBD2 (6 bases). Germline assignment: CDR1 MNHEY and CDR2 SVGEGT. There are 20 residues in the CDR3. V shed 2 bases and J shed 1 base, with 25 bases lying between them. For the CDR3, the DNA is TGTGCCAGCAGTTACGGCCTAGCGCGCGGAAACCTCCCCCGCACAGATACGCAGTATTTT. Encoded protein: CASSYGLARGNLPRTDTQYF.

This clonotype was observed a single time. Since a much larger clone is just one base distant, this may be a read error. The J gene is TRBJ1-3, the V gene TRBV27; D remains unclear. The CDR3 is 14 amino acids. Germline V gives CDR1 MNHEY, CDR2 SMNVEV (reference sequence). Trimming took 7 bases from V and 4 from J, leaving 14 bases between them. The CDR3, as DNA: TGTGCCAGCATTTTGTCCAGTCTCGGAAACACCATATATTTT. Translated: CASILSSLGNTIYF.

At least ten counts were recorded for this clonotype. V usage is TRBV2 and J usage is TRBJ2-1; 8 nucleotides agree with TRBD2. Germline lookup yields CDR1 SNHLY and CDR2 FYNNEI. J was trimmed by 0 bases and V by 7 bases; bases with no gene match: 8. The CDR3 has 16 residues. The DNA for the CDR3 is TGTGCCAGCACGCTACTAGCGGTGAGCTCCTACAATGAGCAGTTCTTC. Its protein is CASTLLAVSSYNEQFF.

There are many counts of this clonotype. The chain has TRBV18 and TRBJ2-1; D tentatively fits TRBD1 or TRBD2 (5 bases each). CDR1 and CDR2 from the germline V gene are KGHSH and LQKENI. V lost 4 bases and J 4 bases, leaving 14 bases between the germline ends. This CDR3 region has 15 residues. The CDR3 loop reads CASSLGTETYNEQFF. As DNA, the CDR3 is TGTGCCAGCTCACTAGGGACGGAGACTTACAATGAGCAGTTCTTC. Drawing the rest from reference TRBV18 and TRBJ2-1, the complete variable domain is NAGVMQNPRHLVRRRGQEARLRCSPMKGHSHVYWYRQLPEEGLKFMVYLQKENIIDESGMPKERFSAEFPKEGPSILRIQQVVRGDSAAYFCASSLGTETYNEQFFGPGTRLTVL.

This clonotype was picked up many times. The chain uses TRBV6-5 and TRBJ1-2, with D maybe TRBD1 (6 bases). CDR1 MNHEY and CDR2 SVGAGI come from the germline V gene. The CDR3 has 14 residues. Trimming took 0 bases from V and 5 from J, leaving 10 bases between them. The DNA of the CDR3 is TGTGCCAGCAGTTACTCGGCGGGGGCTTATGGCTACACCTTC. This codes for CASSYSAGAYGYTF.

This clonotype was found a few times. This sequence joins TRBV7-2 and TRBJ2-1, with 14 bases lining up with TRBD2. Germline V lookup: CDR1 SGHTA, CDR2 FQGNSA. V lost 5 bases, J lost 8 bases, and 14 bases stayed unmatched. The CDR3 loop spans 18 amino acids. CDR3 nucleotides: TGTGCCAGCAGCAGAGCAGTACCGGGACTAGCGGGAGCCTATGAGCAGTTCTTC. It translates to CASSRAVPGLAGAYEQFF.

The sample holds many counts of this clonotype. The chain recombines TRBV4-2 with TRBJ2-7; D gene unclear. V lost 0 bases, J lost 4 bases, and 7 bases lay in between. The CDR3 loop spans 13 amino acids. Germline CDR1 reads LGHNA; CDR2 reads YNFKEQ. The CDR3 DNA reads TGTGCCAGCAGCCAAGACCCGGTTTACGAGCAGTACTTC. The encoded protein is CASSQDPVYEQYF.

This clonotype was observed many times. The chain links TRBV11-3 to TRBJ2-2, with D unresolved. Trimming shortened V by 1 base and J by 2 bases, and 14 bases separated the two germline ends. This CDR3 region has 17 residues. Germline V CDR1 and CDR2: SGHNT, YENEEA. CDR3 sequence reads: CASSLVAGPQNTGELFF. CDR3 DNA sequence: TGTGCCAGCAGCTTAGTCGCCGGGCCACAAAACACCGGGGAGCTGTTTTTT.

This chain connects TRBV9 to TRBJ1-2, with a weak D call TRBD1 (5 bases). This CDR3 comprises 12 residues. In germline, CDR1 is SGDLS, CDR2 YYNGEE. V was pared by 5 bases and J by 4 bases, with 9 bases between. In nucleotides, the CDR3 is TGTGCCAGCAGGAGGGGCATCTATGGCTACACCTTC. It is translated as CASRRGIYGYTF.

This clonotype was picked up many times. This chain uses TRBV2 with TRBJ2-7; D is uncertain. The CDR3 length is 11 residues. Trimming removed 4 bases from V and 4 bases from J, with 5 bases in between. Germline CDR1 and CDR2: SNHLY and FYNNEI. The CDR3 spells CASSARYEQYF. The CDR3 DNA sequence: TGTGCCAGCAGTGCGAGATACGAGCAGTACTTC.

J is TRBJ1-4 and V is TRBV24-1; 8 nucleotides line up with TRBD1. The CDR3 length is 13 residues. The germline gives CDR1 KGHDR, CDR2 SFDVKD. V dropped 10 bases and J dropped 3; count of bases not matched to a gene: 3. CDR3 protein: CATAGGPNEKLFF. The CDR3 nucleotides are TGTGCCACGGCAGGGGGCCCTAATGAAAAACTGTTTTTT.

Only a few counts were recorded for this clonotype. V usage is TRBV7-9 and J usage is TRBJ2-7; perhaps D is TRBD1 or TRBD2 (5 bases each). The germline gives CDR1 SEHNR, CDR2 FQNEAQ (reference sequence). The CDR3 runs to 13 residues. With 1 base removed from V and 5 bases from J, the gap between germline ends came to 9 bases. CDR3 nucleotide sequence: TGTGCCAGCAGCTTAGGGGGGAAGCACGAGCAGTACTTC. Translated, it gives CASSLGGKHEQYF. Together with reference TRBV7-9 and TRBJ2-7, the CDR3 gives the full variable domain: DTGVSQNPRHKITKRGQNVTFRCDPISEHNRLYWYRQTLGQGPEFLTYFQNEAQLEKSRLLSDRFSAERPKGSFSTLEIQRTEQGDSAMYLCASSLGGKHEQYFGPGTRLTVT.

The rearrangement joins TRBV7-9 to TRBJ2-2; 9 positions agree with TRBD2. J gave up 2 bases and V 5 bases, and 6 bases lay outside the gene matches. CDR3 size: 16 residues. In germline, CDR1 is SEHNR, CDR2 FQNEAQ (reference sequence). CDR3 amino acids: CASSIPSGENTGELFF. The CDR3 DNA reads TGTGCCAGCAGCATCCCTAGCGGGGAAAACACCGGGGAGCTGTTTTTT.

This clonotype occurred many times. This chain uses TRBV7-3 with TRBJ2-7, with 7 bases fitting TRBD2. The germline V gene has CDR1 SGHTA and CDR2 FQGTGA. V lost 5 bases, J lost 3 bases, and 4 bases stayed unmatched. The CDR3 covers 13 residues. The DNA of the CDR3 is TGTGCCAGCAGCAAAGGGAGGGACTACGAGCAGTACTTC. Its protein is CASSKGRDYEQYF.

This clonotype was picked up a small number of times. The chain uses TRBV30 and TRBJ1-3; a possible D gene is TRBD1 (6 bases). Germline CDR1 and CDR2: GTSNPN and SVGIG (reference sequence). V lost 1 base to trimming and J lost 3 bases, with 10 bases between them. The CDR3 contains 14 residues. The CDR3 protein is CAWSASRGGNTIYF. The CDR3 nucleotides read TGTGCCTGGAGTGCTTCCAGGGGTGGAAACACCATATATTTT. The variable domain in full, completed from reference TRBV30 and TRBJ1-3, reads SQTIHQWPATLVQPVGSPLSLECTVEGTSNPNLYWYRQAAGRGLQLLFYSVGIGQISSEVPQNLSASRPQDRQFILSSKKLLLSDSGFYLCAWSASRGGNTIYFGEGSWLTVV.